This T cell receptor beta chain derives from a study of control samples from healthy donors and cancer patients. CDR1 and CDR2 (germline): SQVTM, ANQGSEA. The CDR3 is made up of 13 amino acids. The V segment lost 4 bases and the J segment 9 bases; nucleotides outside the gene matches: 11. The table came from immunoSEQ multiplex PCR; TCRdb's copy has only in-frame clones and leaves some out. The table has 120,000 or so clones, about nine tenths seen once. The chain is built from TRBV29-1 and TRBJ2-5, with 7 nucleotides matching TRBD1. The clonotype comes from a man aged 18 to 30 in good health. Sequencing input: blood. In nucleotides, the CDR3 is TGCAGCGTTGTCCACAGACAGGGTTCGGCCCAGTACTTC. Translation gives CSVVHRQGSAQYF. Full variable domain (remainder filled in from reference TRBV29-1 and TRBJ2-5): SAVISQKPSRDICQRGTSLTIQCQVDSQVTMMFWYRQQPGQSLTLIATANQGSEATYESGFVIDKFPISRPNLTFSTLTVSNMSPEDSSIYLCSVVHRQGSAQYFGPGTRLLVL.